The 6 T cell receptor beta chains presented below share a single source sample, sequenced in a study of control samples from healthy donors and cancer patients. Generated by immunoSEQ multiplex PCR, the TCRdb table keeps only in-frame clones and is missing some. The sample contains fewer than 200,000 clones, about 93% of which appear only once. Material for sequencing was blood. The receptor set was obtained from a man aged 18 to 30 in good health.

CDR3 in DNA: TGTGCCACCAGTGATCCCGGACAGATGTTTAGCTACACCTTC. Its translation is CATSDPGQMFSYTF. The chain has TRBV24-1 and TRBJ1-2, with D possibly being TRBD1 (6 bases). Germline loops: CDR1 KGHDR, CDR2 SFDVKD. V gave up 3 bases and J gave up 9 bases, with 16 bases separating them. There are 14 residues in the CDR3.

In DNA form, the CDR3 reads TGTGCCAGCAGACCACAGGAGGTCACTGAAGCTTTCTTT. It specifies CASRPQEVTEAFF. J is TRBJ1-1 and V is TRBV28; possibly TRBD1 for D (5 bases). Germline lookup yields CDR1 MDHEN and CDR2 SYDVKM. The CDR3 spans 13 residues. V lost 6 bases and J lost 4, with 12 bases in between.

The rearrangement links TRBV18 to TRBJ2-7; D is ambiguous. The CDR3 has 12 amino acids. With 2 bases removed from V and 5 bases from J, the gap between germline ends came to 7 bases. In germline, CDR1 is KGHSH, CDR2 LQKENI. The CDR3 is CASSPASDEQYF. CDR3 DNA: TGTGCCAGCTCACCAGCGAGCGACGAGCAGTACTTC.

This chain connects TRBV19 to TRBJ1-6, with unresolved D. The CDR3 loop spans 14 amino acids. The V and J ends lost 3 bases and 6 bases respectively, with 9 bases between them. The V gene's germline CDR1 is LNHDA and CDR2 SQIVND (reference sequence). CDR3 coding DNA: TGTGCCAGTAGTATTTTGGACGGTAATTCACCCCTCCACTTT. It specifies CASSILDGNSPLHF.

The chain links TRBV29-1 to TRBJ1-2, with D perhaps matching TRBD1 (5 bases). Trimming shortened V by 6 bases and J by 5 bases, and 13 bases separated the two germline ends. Germline CDR1 and CDR2: SQVTM and ANQGSEA. This CDR3 is 12 amino acids long. The CDR3 nucleotides read TGCAGCGTCGGGAGGGGTGTTTATGGCTACACCTTC. Translated, it gives CSVGRGVYGYTF.

This clone was counted only a few times. The J gene is TRBJ2-7, the V gene TRBV4-2, with D possibly matching TRBD1 (6 bases). The V gene's germline CDR1 is LGHNA and CDR2 YNFKEQ. The CDR3 covers 15 residues. Between the trimmed V and J ends, which lost 1 base and 0 bases, there was a span of 10 bases. CDR3 residues: CASSQGVGGSYEQYF. CDR3 bases: TGTGCCAGCAGCCAAGGAGTAGGGGGCTCCTACGAGCAGTACTTC.